One and the same sample provided the 28 T cell receptor beta chains below, sequenced in a study of T cell responses to AZD1222 COVID-19 vaccine. The data were produced by immunoSEQ multiplex PCR, yet TCRdb's version contains in-frame clones alone and is incomplete. Found here are about 150,000 clones, 93% of them singletons; the top ten hold over 4%. Sequencing was performed on peripheral blood, taken on day 0 of AZD1222 vaccination. The receptors originated from an adult in good health.

The rearrangement uses TRBV10-3 and TRBJ1-2; D is unclear. The CDR3 spans 15 residues. Trimming removed 3 bases from V and 4 bases from J, with 15 bases in between. Germline CDR1 and CDR2: ENHRY and SYGVKD. The CDR3 reads CAISDTGGGRYGYTF. The CDR3 region has the DNA TGTGCCATCAGTGATACGGGCGGTGGCCGCTATGGCTACACCTTC.

This chain joins TRBV27 and TRBJ2-1, with 7 bases fitting TRBD2. The V segment lost 4 bases and the J segment 10 bases; nucleotides outside the gene matches: 10. The CDR3 consists of 14 residues. Germline V gene data show CDR1 as MNHEY and CDR2 as SMNVEV (reference sequence). CDR3 in DNA: TGTGCCAGCAGTTCTAGCGGTAGGGGCAACGAGCAGTTCTTC. This translates into CASSSSGRGNEQFF.

The chain joins TRBV28 to TRBJ1-1, with TRBD1 matching 8 bases. The CDR3 is 14 residues long. CDR1 MDHEN and CDR2 SYDVKM come from the germline V gene. V lost 8 bases and J lost 0; bases outside the gene matches: 5. CDR3 sequence (DNA): TGTGCCAGCGTGGCAGGGGGCGTGAACACTGAAGCTTTCTTT. This translates into CASVAGGVNTEAFF.

The chain has TRBV28 and TRBJ2-2; D not resolved. This CDR3 has 15 amino acids. Trimming took 1 base from V and 7 from J, leaving 13 bases between them. Looked up from germline, CDR1 is MDHEN and CDR2 is SYDVKM. The CDR3 DNA reads as TGTGCCAGCAGTTTATTAACTGGGGTTAACGGGGAGCTGTTTTTT. It yields the protein CASSLLTGVNGELFF. Variable domain in full (rest from reference TRBV28 and TRBJ2-2): DVKVTQSSRYLVKRTGEKVFLECVQDMDHENMFWYRQDPGLGLRLIYFSYDVKMKEKGDIPEGYSVSREKKERFSLILESASTNQTSMYLCASSLLTGVNGELFFGEGSRLTVL.

The chain recombines TRBV5-4 with TRBJ2-1; no clear D. Deletions cut 2 bases from V and 0 bases from J, with 6 bases between. Germline V CDR1 and CDR2: SGHNT, YYREEE (reference sequence). The CDR3 has 14 amino acids. The CDR3: CASSFDSSYNEQFF. The CDR3 region has the DNA TGTGCCAGCAGCTTCGATAGCTCCTACAATGAGCAGTTCTTC.

The chain combines TRBV5-1 with TRBJ1-5; D may be TRBD1 (5 bases). The CDR3 sequence is 15 residues long. CDR1 SGHRS and CDR2 YFSETQ come from the germline V gene. V lost 0 bases and J 3 bases, leaving 10 bases between the germline ends. CDR3 loop: CASSLEAGYNQPQHF. The DNA for the CDR3 is TGCGCCAGCAGCTTGGAGGCAGGGTACAATCAGCCCCAGCATTTT.

This chain links TRBV2 with TRBJ2-5, with a weak D call TRBD2 (5 bases). Trimming left V 6 bases short and J 5 bases short, with 10 bases between. This CDR3 is 12 amino acids long. Germline V CDR1 and CDR2: SNHLY, FYNNEI. CDR3 region: CASSPQRETQYF. The CDR3 bases are TGTGCCAGCAGCCCCCAGCGGGAGACCCAGTACTTC.

This chain connects TRBV11-2 to TRBJ2-7, with TRBD1 matching over 9 bases. The J segment lost 0 bases and the V segment lost 5 bases, leaving 5 bases of the junction unmatched. The CDR3 has 15 residues. Germline V gives CDR1 SGHAT, CDR2 FQNNGV. CDR3: CASSLGQGYSYEQYF. In DNA form, the CDR3 reads TGTGCCAGCAGCCTGGGACAGGGCTACTCCTACGAGCAGTACTTC.

The chain joins TRBV24-1 to TRBJ2-1; D not resolved. Germline CDR1 reads KGHDR; CDR2 reads SFDVKD. This CDR3 is 12 amino acids long. Trimming pared 3 bases from V and 5 bases from J, leaving 4 bases between. The CDR3 nucleotides are TGTGCCACCAGTGATGTAAACAATGAGCAGTTCTTC. This encodes CATSDVNNEQFF.

The gene calls are TRBV7-9 and TRBJ2-7; D unresolved. The germline V gene has CDR1 SEHNR and CDR2 FQNEAQ (reference sequence). V lost 1 base and J 4 bases, leaving 2 bases between the germline ends. CDR3 length equals 11 residues. DNA for the CDR3: TGTGCCAGCAGCTTAGAGTACGAGCAGTACTTC. This encodes CASSLEYEQYF.

The chain links TRBV12-5 to TRBJ2-3; 11 bases line up with TRBD2. Per germline, CDR1 LGHNT and CDR2 FRNRAP. Unmatched junction bases numbered 4, after V lost 2 bases and J lost 6 bases. CDR3 length: 15 residues. The CDR3 sequence is CASGLLAGGADTQYF. CDR3 nucleotides: TGTGCTAGTGGTTTGTTAGCGGGAGGGGCCGATACGCAGTATTTT.

J is TRBJ1-2 and V is TRBV6-5; 7 nucleotides match TRBD1. Losses at the gene ends were 5 bases for V and 4 bases for J; bases not matched to a gene: 1. Germline V lookup: CDR1 MNHEY, CDR2 SVGAGI. The CDR3 extends over 12 amino acids. The CDR3 DNA reads as TGTGCCAGCAGTAGACAGGGCTATGGCTACACCTTC. Its protein is CASSRQGYGYTF.

As for this clone: The identical CDR3 is also encoded by other nucleotide sequences in the sample. V and J are TRBV14 and TRBJ1-1; D unclear. V gave up 5 bases and J gave up 1 base, with 11 bases separating them. CDR3 length: 14 residues. CDR1 and CDR2 (germline): SGHDN, FVKESK. The chain's CDR3 is CASSLRTGNTEAFF. DNA for the CDR3: TGTGCCAGCAGCTTGAGGACTGGGAACACTGAAGCTTTCTTT.

The chain employs TRBV30 and TRBJ1-1, with TRBD1 as a possible D gene (6 bases). This CDR3 contains 13 residues. Trimming took off 0 bases at V and 5 bases at J, with 10 bases between the two ends. Germline V lookup: CDR1 GTSNPN, CDR2 SVGIG (reference sequence). The CDR3 nucleotides are TGTGCCTGGAGTGTAGGGGGGGATACTGAAGCTTTCTTT. This encodes CAWSVGGDTEAFF.

The rearrangement joins TRBV25-1 to TRBJ2-1; TRBD1 matches 8 bases. The CDR3 has 15 residues. The V gene end was trimmed by 9 bases and the J gene end by 4 bases; junction bases not matched to a gene: 11. CDR1 and CDR2 (germline): MGHDK, SYGVNS. CDR3 DNA: TGTGCCAGTAACGGCTGGACAGGGACATACAATGAGCAGTTCTTC. It codes for CASNGWTGTYNEQFF.

The chain uses TRBV9 and TRBJ2-2, with 11 nucleotides matching TRBD1. The trim removed 4 bases at V and 3 bases at J, leaving 5 bases unmatched. The CDR3 loop spans 16 amino acids. Germline CDR1 and CDR2: SGDLS and YYNGEE. The CDR3 DNA follows: TGTGCCAGCAGCCCAGGGACAGGGGGATACACCGGGGAGCTGTTTTTT. Translated: CASSPGTGGYTGELFF.

The chain couples TRBV11-2 to TRBJ2-6; 8 bases agree with TRBD1. The germline V gene has CDR1 SGHAT and CDR2 FQNNGV. V trimming: 4 bases; J trimming: 3 bases; junction bases outside the gene matches: 8. The CDR3 has 17 amino acids. The CDR3 DNA follows: TGTGCCAGCAGCTCTCAGGGGGCGCGTGATGGGGCCAACGTCCTGACTTTC. Protein sequence: CASSSQGARDGANVLTF.

This clone was seen a single time. This chain joins TRBV11-2 and TRBJ2-3, with TRBD2 matching over 11 bases. Germline V lookup: CDR1 SGHAT, CDR2 FQNNGV. Trimming cost V 1 base and J 6 bases; bases outside gene matches: 15. The CDR3 runs 19 residues. This CDR3 reads CASSLGEASGRPMVDTQYF. The CDR3, as DNA: TGTGCCAGCAGCTTAGGAGAGGCTAGCGGGAGGCCGATGGTGGATACGCAGTATTTT.

The rearrangement joins TRBV7-9 to TRBJ1-1; D might be TRBD1 (5 bases). The CDR3 contains 14 residues. CDR1 and CDR2 from the germline V gene are SEHNR and FQNEAQ (reference sequence). Trimming stripped 5 bases from V and 0 bases from J, with 10 bases between. DNA for the CDR3: TGTGCCAGCAGCGAGGGACGGCTGAACACTGAAGCTTTCTTT. Translation gives CASSEGRLNTEAFF.

This clone was counted once. This chain joins TRBV7-8 and TRBJ2-7; TRBD1 or TRBD2 may be the D gene (5 bases each). This CDR3 region has 13 residues. Trimming pared 3 bases from V and 5 bases from J, leaving 11 bases between. Germline CDR1 is SGHVS and CDR2 is FQNEAQ. This CDR3 reads CASSLRDDHEQYF. CDR3 coding DNA: TGTGCCAGCAGCTTGAGGGACGATCACGAGCAGTACTTC.

The chain joins TRBV2 to TRBJ1-6; D might be TRBD1 (5 bases). CDR3 length equals 13 residues. Germline V gene sequence: CDR1 SNHLY, CDR2 FYNNEI. Trimming removed 6 bases from V and 6 bases from J, with 9 bases in between. CDR3 DNA sequence: TGTGCCAGCAGGCAGGGTACTAATTCACCCCTCCACTTT. As protein: CASRQGTNSPLHF.

The rearrangement links TRBV7-8 to TRBJ2-2; D gene uncertain. V lost 3 bases to trimming and J lost 2 bases, with 7 bases between them. The CDR3 extends over 14 amino acids. In germline, CDR1 is SGHVS, CDR2 FQNEAQ. The CDR3 is CASSLTVNTGELFF. Here the CDR3 DNA reads TGTGCCAGCAGCTTGACGGTTAACACCGGGGAGCTGTTTTTT.

This chain connects TRBV10-3 to TRBJ1-1; TRBD1 aligns across 10 bases. The CDR3 loop spans 14 amino acids. The junction had 3 bases not matched to a gene; V was cut back by 3 bases and J by 5 bases. Germline CDR1 is ENHRY and CDR2 is SYGVKD. The CDR3 is CAISETGQGTEAFF. CDR3 in DNA: TGTGCCATCAGTGAAACGGGACAGGGGACTGAAGCTTTCTTT.

This chain joins TRBV6-5 and TRBJ1-6; TRBD1 agrees at 8 bases. The CDR3 consists of 16 residues. J was trimmed by 8 bases and V by 0 bases; bases with no gene match: 6. CDR1 and CDR2 (germline): MNHEY, SVGAGI. CDR3 protein: CASSYSFVTGDSPLHF. CDR3 DNA: TGTGCCAGCAGTTACTCGTTCGTGACAGGGGATTCACCCCTCCACTTT.

The chain combines TRBV5-1 with TRBJ2-1; TRBD2 agrees at 14 bases. This CDR3 is 15 amino acids long. The V and J ends lost 4 bases and 8 bases, in that order; junction bases with no gene match: 5. Looked up from germline, CDR1 is SGHRS and CDR2 is YFSETQ. As DNA, the CDR3 is TGCGCCAGCAGCCCGGGACTAGCGGGAGAACATGAGCAGTTCTTC. Protein product: CASSPGLAGEHEQFF.

This chain joins TRBV5-4 and TRBJ2-3; D unclear. This CDR3 has 14 residues. CDR1 is SGHNT and CDR2 is YYREEE in the germline V gene (reference sequence). The V gene lost 1 base and the J gene lost 4 bases, with 10 bases spanning the gap. The CDR3 bases are TGTGCCAGCAGCTTGAGTGCAGTTCCAGATACGCAGTATTTT. Translating it yields CASSLSAVPDTQYF.

The rearrangement uses TRBV11-2 and TRBJ1-5, with D possibly TRBD1 on 6 matching bases. In germline, CDR1 is SGHAT, CDR2 FQNNGV. Trimming took 5 bases from V and 5 from J, leaving 16 bases between them. This CDR3 is 15 amino acids long. In DNA, the CDR3 is TGTGCCAGCAGCCACACAGGGAGGGCTGATCAGCCCCAGCATTTT. Translating gives CASSHTGRADQPQHF.

This chain joins TRBV28 and TRBJ1-2; 9 bases fit TRBD1. Trimming took 1 base from V and 2 from J; bases not matched to a gene: 2. Germline CDR1 MDHEN, CDR2 SYDVKM. This CDR3 comprises 15 residues. The CDR3 coding sequence is TGTGCCAGCAGTTTATTAGGGACAGGGAACTATGGCTACACCTTC. This translates into CASSLLGTGNYGYTF.